Listed below are T cell receptor beta chains from one sample, sequenced in a study of T cell changes during pregnancy in multiple sclerosis. Libraries were prepared by immunoSEQ multiplex PCR; TCRdb keeps only in-frame clonotypes and omits some of them. The table shows 32,000 or so clones, with approximately 92% occurring only once. Specimen: CD8+ T cells from peripheral blood mononuclear cells, collected in the second trimester of pregnancy. The receptors originated from a female donor with multiple sclerosis, enrolled in a pregnancy study. The CDR3 runs from the conserved cysteine through the conserved F or W. The D gene is left open where the match is weak. Clone sizes are given selectively: once, few, many, or a class where the clone is expanded.

V	D	J	size	CDR3	DNA
TRBV4-1	-	TRBJ2-7	once	CASSPPSGPYEQYF	TGCGCCAGCAGCCCCCCCAGCGGTCCGTACGAGCAGTACTTC
TRBV7-9	TRBD2	TRBJ2-7	-	CASSQPSGSSYEQYF	TGTGCCAGCAGCCAACCTAGCGGGAGCTCCTACGAGCAGTACTTC
TRBV14	-	TRBJ1-2	-	CASSFRTDYGYTF	TGTGCCAGCAGCTTCCGGACAGACTATGGCTACACCTTC
TRBV5-6	-	TRBJ1-1	-	CASSFMGGLTEAFF	TGTGCCAGCAGCTTTATGGGCGGACTCACTGAAGCTTTCTTT
TRBV27	-	TRBJ2-7	-	CASSQRGIFYEQYF	TGTGCCAGCAGCCAAAGAGGGATTTTCTACGAGCAGTACTTC
TRBV1	-	TRBJ2-5	once	CTSSRQPTSGGGTQYF	TGCACCAGCAGCCGCCAACCAACTAGCGGGGGAGGGACCCAGTACTTC
TRBV7-3	-	TRBJ2-7	once	CASSLTRDYEQYF	TGTGCCAGCAGCTTAACTCGAGACTACGAGCAGTACTTC
TRBV5-1	TRBD1	TRBJ1-1	-	CASSLGASGQAYTEAFF	TGCGCCAGCAGCTTGGGCGCCTCGGGACAGGCGTACACTGAAGCTTTCTTT
TRBV2	-	TRBJ1-3	once	CASSARGPGNTIYF	TGTGCCAGCAGCGCCAGGGGCCCTGGAAACACCATATATTTT
TRBV6-4	TRBD1	TRBJ2-7	once	CASSPSPGTGGGEQYF	TGTGCCAGCAGTCCTTCACCCGGGACAGGGGGTGGCGAGCAGTACTTC
TRBV29-1	TRBD1	TRBJ1-2	-	CSVETGGPSNYGYTF	TGCAGCGTTGAGACAGGGGGACCCTCTAACTATGGCTACACCTTC
TRBV2	-	TRBJ2-1	-	CASNSRLPLNEQFF	TGTGCCAGCAATTCGCGACTACCCCTCAATGAGCAGTTCTTC
TRBV9	TRBD2	TRBJ2-5	-	CASSVAISGLAEETQYF	TGTGCCAGCAGCGTAGCAATCTCAGGACTAGCGGAGGAGACCCAGTACTTC
TRBV9	TRBD1	TRBJ1-1	-	CASSRTGGGTEAFF	TGTGCCAGCAGCCGAACAGGGGGCGGCACTGAAGCTTTCTTT
TRBV7-9	TRBD1	TRBJ2-7	-	CASSLEQGVDEQYF	TGTGCCAGCAGCTTAGAACAGGGGGTCGACGAGCAGTACTTC
TRBV30	-	TRBJ2-1	-	CAWSPSYNEQFF	TGTGCCTGGAGTCCGTCCTACAATGAGCAGTTCTTC
TRBV2	-	TRBJ2-1	-	CASRSHPKPPNEQFF	TGTGCCAGCAGGTCCCATCCTAAACCCCCCAATGAGCAGTTCTTC
TRBV7-3	-	TRBJ2-1	few	CASSPEDNEQFF	TGTGCCAGCAGCCCGGAGGACAATGAGCAGTTCTTC
TRBV27	-	TRBJ1-2	-	CASSTVRGYGYTF	TGTGCCAGCAGTACCGTCCGGGGCTATGGCTACACCTTC
TRBV28	TRBD1	TRBJ2-7	-	CASSPRGWGPTYEQYF	TGTGCCAGCAGTCCCAGGGGGTGGGGACCAACCTACGAGCAGTACTTC
TRBV12-5	-	TRBJ2-3	-	CASGGDDKGRDTQYF	TGTGCTAGTGGGGGGGATGATAAGGGGAGGGATACGCAGTATTTT
TRBV9	-	TRBJ2-1	-	CASSVATQGKSDEQFF	TGTGCCAGCAGCGTAGCTACGCAGGGAAAGAGCGATGAGCAGTTCTTC
TRBV4-1	-	TRBJ1-5	-	CASSGTGINQPQHF	TGCGCCAGCAGCGGAACAGGGATCAATCAGCCCCAGCATTTT
TRBV5-5	-	TRBJ2-1	-	CASSLRYNEQFF	TGTGCCAGCAGCTTGCGGTACAATGAGCAGTTCTTC
TRBV9	-	TRBJ1-1	-	CASSLRDMNTEAFF	TGTGCCAGCAGCCTCAGGGATATGAACACTGAAGCTTTCTTT
TRBV13	TRBD2	TRBJ2-3	-	CASSLSGGVLFTDTQYF	TGTGCCAGCAGCTTAAGCGGGGGGGTTCTCTTCACAGATACGCAGTATTTT
TRBV7-9	-	TRBJ2-3	-	CASSLAGRGLTDTQYF	TGTGCCAGCAGCTTAGCGGGGCGGGGTCTCACAGATACGCAGTATTTT
TRBV27	-	TRBJ1-5	-	CASSRNGGNQPQHF	TGTGCCAGCAGCCGAAACGGGGGCAATCAGCCCCAGCATTTT
TRBV5-5	TRBD2	TRBJ2-2	-	CASSLAFSGSKDGELFF	TGTGCCAGCAGCTTGGCGTTTAGCGGGAGTAAAGACGGGGAGCTGTTTTTT
TRBV13	-	TRBJ2-1	-	CASSPRLLNEQFF	TGTGCCAGCAGCCCTAGGTTACTCAATGAGCAGTTCTTC
TRBV28	-	TRBJ2-7	-	CASSLGGIHGLGYEQYF	TGTGCCAGCAGCCTGGGAGGAATACACGGATTAGGCTACGAGCAGTACTTC
TRBV2	TRBD2	TRBJ2-7	-	CASSGGTSGYEQYF	TGTGCCAGCAGTGGAGGGACTAGCGGCTACGAGCAGTACTTC
TRBV21-1	-	TRBJ2-1	-	CASSKGGQGPFFYNEQFF	TGTGCCAGCAGCAAAGGGGGACAGGGCCCCTTTTTCTACAATGAGCAGTTCTTC
TRBV27	-	TRBJ1-1	-	CASNLRSNTEAFF	TGTGCCAGCAACCTACGCTCGAACACTGAAGCTTTCTTT
TRBV9	-	TRBJ2-2	-	CASSTTGSGELFF	TGTGCCAGCAGCACCACAGGGTCCGGGGAGCTGTTTTTT
TRBV7-9	-	TRBJ2-6	-	CASSQGRAGANVLTF	TGTGCCAGCAGTCAAGGCAGGGCTGGGGCCAACGTCCTGACTTTC
TRBV2	TRBD1	TRBJ1-5	-	CASSANQDRGSKWGYSNQPQHF	TGTGCCAGCAGTGCGAATCAGGACAGGGGGAGTAAGTGGGGTTATAGCAATCAGCCCCAGCATTTT
TRBV27	TRBD2	TRBJ2-7	-	CATSISSGGLSYEQYF	TGTGCCACCAGTATCTCTAGCGGGGGACTCTCCTACGAGCAGTACTTC
TRBV7-3	-	TRBJ2-3	-	CASSFSPDTQYF	TGTGCCAGCAGCTTTAGCCCAGATACGCAGTATTTT
TRBV7-7	-	TRBJ2-1	-	CASSPSYSSYNEQFF	TGTGCCAGCAGCCCTAGTTATTCCTCCTACAATGAGCAGTTCTTC
TRBV25-1	TRBD2	TRBJ2-1	-	CASSEISSGSSYNEQFF	TGTGCCAGCAGTGAGATCTCTAGCGGGAGCTCCTACAATGAGCAGTTCTTC
TRBV6-8	TRBD2	TRBJ2-2	-	CASSYSNGTRGFTGELFF	TGTGCCAGCAGTTACTCGAACGGGACTAGGGGGTTTACCGGGGAGCTGTTTTTT
TRBV15	-	TRBJ2-3	-	CATAMEGATDTQYF	TGTGCCACCGCCATGGAGGGGGCCACAGATACGCAGTATTTT
TRBV27	TRBD1	TRBJ2-5	-	CASARQGQETQYF	TGTGCCAGCGCTCGACAGGGGCAAGAGACCCAGTACTTC
TRBV27	TRBD1	TRBJ2-7	-	CASRFTGTVTYEQYF	TGTGCCAGCAGATTCACCGGGACAGTTACCTACGAGCAGTACTTC
TRBV13	TRBD1	TRBJ1-2	-	CASSLGTGGTGYTF	TGTGCCAGCAGCTTAGGGACAGGGGGCACTGGCTACACCTTC
TRBV5-5	TRBD1	TRBJ2-7	few	CASNDRVDEQYF	TGTGCCAGCAACGACAGGGTAGACGAGCAGTACTTC
TRBV9	TRBD2	TRBJ2-2	once	CASAISGKNTGELFF	TGTGCCAGCGCCATCAGCGGGAAGAACACCGGGGAGCTGTTTTTT
TRBV19	-	TRBJ2-5	-	CASSIGIFAGSFQETQYF	TGTGCCAGTAGTATTGGTATCTTTGCGGGATCGTTTCAAGAGACCCAGTACTTC
TRBV28	TRBD2	TRBJ2-1	-	CASKAGGMHEQFF	TGTGCCAGCAAAGCGGGAGGAATGCATGAGCAGTTCTTC
TRBV7-2	TRBD2	TRBJ2-3	-	CASRPTSGETSTDTQYF	TGTGCCAGCAGGCCGACTAGCGGGGAGACAAGCACAGATACGCAGTATTTT
TRBV5-1	-	TRBJ2-7	once	CASSLLTIRATQREQYF	TGCGCCAGCAGCCTCCTGACGATCCGGGCCACACAGCGGGAGCAGTACTTC
TRBV19	TRBD1	TRBJ2-5	-	CASSTTTGVRETQYF	TGTGCCAGTAGTACGACTACAGGGGTTCGAGAGACCCAGTACTTC
TRBV2	TRBD1	TRBJ1-5	-	CASSEGTLDRAHGWPQHF	TGTGCCAGCAGTGAAGGAACCCTGGACAGGGCCCATGGGTGGCCCCAGCATTTT
TRBV19	-	TRBJ2-1	-	CASSILRENEQFF	TGTGCCAGTAGTATATTAAGGGAGAATGAGCAGTTCTTC